This entry describes one TCR beta chain. No antigen is known for it. V shed 0 bases and J shed 10 bases, with 16 bases lying between them. CDR3 size: 14 residues. Germline-derived CDR1 and CDR2 are SGHDT and YYEEEE. The data were obtained in a study of T cell responses to AZD1222 COVID-19 vaccine. The repertoire was sequenced with immunoSEQ multiplex PCR; TCRdb's copy has only in-frame clones and lacks some. The sample lists 98,000 or so clones; about 86% were seen once. Whole-study findings and limits: Nearly half of spike-specific TCRs reportedly go after variant regions that carry no mutations.

This TCR was sampled from an adult in good health. Sequencing was performed on peripheral blood, taken on day 0 of AZD1222 vaccination. The J gene is TRBJ2-5, the V gene TRBV5-6; D might be TRBD2 (6 bases). CDR3 nucleotides: TGTGCCAGCAGCTTGGGGGGAGGTAGTGGCGACCAGTACTTC. Translation gives CASSLGGGSGDQYF.